The source of this T cell receptor (beta chain) is a study of blood T cell repertoires in COVID-19. In the authors' methods: Nucleated cell counts were estimated from reference gene primer amplification. The method was immunoSEQ multiplex PCR; TCRdb's version includes in-frame clones alone and lacks a portion of them. From that table come the V and J calls and clone size; the DNA was used to work out D and trimming. Found here are some 250,000 clones, 70% to 75% of them singletons; the top ten hold about 3%. CDR3 length: 12 amino acids. V gave up 9 bases and J gave up 4 bases; unmatched junction bases: 5.

The chain links TRBV12-3 or TRBV12-4 to TRBJ1-1; 7 nucleotides match TRBD1. The material sequenced was peripheral blood. This receptor was identified in a woman older than 75 with acute or convalescent COVID-19. The CDR3 bases are TGTGCCAGTAACAGGGGAGGCACTGAAGCTTTCTTT. Residues: CASNRGGTEAFF.